The 27 T cell receptor beta chains given below trace back to one sample, sequenced in a study of regulatory T cells in long-lasting Graves disease (dated by TCRdb to the early 2020s). The method was multiplex PCR. The instrument given in TCRdb is Illumina HiSeq 4000. TCR beta libraries were built with iRepertoire HTBI primers and Arm-PCR amplification of CDR3 regions. The public sequencing data were trimmed at Q25 with fastp and processed into clonotypes with MiXCR by TCRdb, which kept only in-frame beta chains. Rows with one shared CDR3 protein collapse into an entry with the most common genes and DNA. The sample contains roughly 500,000 distinct CDR3 sequences, around a fifth of them found a single time. Roughly 7.7% of the sample comes from the top ten. What this sample's time point label stands for: persistent/refractory GD, antithyroid drugs over 5 years with positive TRAb. RNA was extracted from PBMCs in TRIzol for both TCR sequencing and RNA sequencing.

The specimen was peripheral blood mononuclear cells (PBMCs), collected when the disease was refractory, from a patient treated with antithyroid drugs. Source of these receptors: a female donor with Graves disease.

This clonotype was counted a few times. The chain has TRBV19 and TRBJ2-3; 7 nucleotides align to TRBD2. Germline assignment: CDR1 LNHDA and CDR2 SQIVND (reference sequence). Trimming took 7 bases from V and 4 from J; bases not matched to a gene: 20. The CDR3 has 18 residues. CDR3 bases: TGTGCCAGTACTCGGGGATATGGCGAGTCGGGAGGACCAGATACGCAGTATTTT. It encodes CASTRGYGESGGPDTQYF. Drawing the rest from reference TRBV19 and TRBJ2-3, the complete variable domain is DGGITQSPKYLFRKEGQNVTLSCEQNLNHDAMYWYRQDPGQGLRLIYYSQIVNDFQKGDIAEGYSVSREKKESFPLTVTSAQKNPTAFYLCASTRGYGESGGPDTQYFGPGTRLTVL.

This clonotype came up a few times. This chain connects TRBV7-9 to TRBJ1-2; TRBD1 is a possible D gene (5 bases). The germline V gene encodes CDR1 SEHNR and CDR2 FQNEAQ (reference sequence). Trimming shortened V by 2 bases and J by 6 bases, and 25 bases separated the two germline ends. CDR3 length: 18 residues. This chain's CDR3 is CASSLSFGLGRRGDGYTF. The CDR3 DNA is TGTGCCAGCAGCTTAAGTTTTGGATTGGGACGTCGCGGTGATGGCTACACCTTC.

This clonotype was seen only once. V and J are TRBV19 and TRBJ2-1; 7 bases match TRBD2. This CDR3 contains 13 residues. The V gene end was trimmed by 3 bases and the J gene end by 4 bases; junction bases not matched to a gene: 0. CDR1 and CDR2 from the germline V gene are LNHDA and SQIVND (reference sequence). The CDR3 DNA sequence: TGTGCCAGTAGTATGGGAGGGTACAATGAGCAGTTCTTC. Translated, it gives CASSMGGYNEQFF.

This clonotype showed up many times. The chain employs TRBV20-1 and TRBJ2-5; 8 nucleotides align to TRBD2. V trimming: 3 bases; J trimming: 1 base; junction bases outside the gene matches: 4. Germline CDR1 and CDR2: DFQATT and SNEGSKA (reference sequence). The CDR3 has 14 residues. CDR3 sequence reads: CSASLAGGQETQYF. The CDR3 DNA reads TGCAGTGCTAGTCTGGCGGGAGGCCAAGAGACCCAGTACTTC.

This clonotype was observed a handful of times. DNA of the CDR3: TGCAGTGCTAGAGACCCAAGGCCCCAGAGGACTGAAGCTTTCTTT. The encoded protein is CSARDPRPQRTEAFF. V and J are TRBV20-1 and TRBJ1-1; D gene uncertain. The V end was cut by 0 bases, the J end by 5 bases, with 16 bases between. CDR3 size: 15 residues. Per germline, CDR1 DFQATT and CDR2 SNEGSKA (reference sequence).

The table lists this clonotype with a few counts. The CDR3: CASSYSGLSQPQHF. The CDR3 region has the DNA TGTGCCAGCAGTTACTCAGGGTTAAGTCAGCCCCAGCATTTT. The chain links TRBV6-2 or TRBV6-3 to TRBJ1-5, with no clear D. Germline assignment: CDR1 MNHEY and CDR2 SVGEGT. This CDR3 is built from 14 residues. V lost 0 bases to trimming and J lost 6 bases, with 9 bases between them.

The sample holds many counts of this clonotype. The V and J genes are TRBV20-1 and TRBJ1-6; D possibly corresponds to TRBD1 (5 bases). Looked up from germline, CDR1 is DFQATT and CDR2 is SNEGSKA (reference sequence). V lost 6 bases to trimming and J lost 6 bases, with 15 bases between them. This CDR3 spans 14 amino acids. The DNA of the CDR3 is TGCAGTGCGGGGGGTTTTTTGAGTAATTCACCCCTCCACTTT. It encodes CSAGGFLSNSPLHF.

In this sample, this clonotype turned up a few times. CDR3 bases: TGTGCCACCAGTGATACCGGGACAGGGGGCAACACCGGGGAGCTGTTTTTT. Protein sequence: CATSDTGTGGNTGELFF. The chain has TRBV24-1 and TRBJ2-2; 12 bases align to TRBD1. J gave up 2 bases and V 3 bases, and 3 bases lay outside the gene matches. The CDR3 length is 17 residues. From germline, CDR1 is KGHDR and CDR2 SFDVKD.

This clonotype was detected many times. The chain couples TRBV7-2 to TRBJ2-5, with 10 bases lining up with TRBD2. V dropped 1 base and J dropped 3; count of bases not matched to a gene: 2. CDR1 and CDR2 from the germline V gene are SGHTA and FQGNSA. This CDR3 is 15 amino acids long. CDR3 coding DNA: TGTGCCAGCAGCTTAGAGGGACTAGCGAAAGAGACCCAGTACTTC. Its translation is CASSLEGLAKETQYF. Combining the CDR3 with reference TRBV7-2 and TRBJ2-5 gives the whole variable domain GAGVSQSPSNKVTEKGKDVELRCDPISGHTALYWYRQSLGQGLEFLIYFQGNSAPDKSGLPSDRFSAERTGGSVSTLTIQRTQQEDSAVYLCASSLEGLAKETQYFGPGTRLLVL.

In the case of this clonotype: A junction end diverges from the germline sequence, so it may reflect a read error. The chain couples TRBV7-3 to TRBJ1-5; D ambiguous. CDR1 SGHTA and CDR2 FQGTGA come from the germline V gene. This CDR3 has 13 amino acids. CDR3 residues: CASSLTRDHPQHF. The CDR3 DNA reads TGTGCCAGCAGCTTAACGAGAGATCACCCCCAGCATTTT.

The chain couples TRBV7-9 to TRBJ2-1; 12 positions agree with TRBD1. Germline V gene data show CDR1 as SEHNR and CDR2 as FQNEAQ (reference sequence). V dropped 2 bases and J dropped 1; count of bases not matched to a gene: 15. This CDR3 comprises 21 residues. CDR3 DNA sequence: TGTGCCAGCAGCTTACTACCGGGACAGGGGGCAAGCGGGAGGTCCTACAATGAGCAGTTCTTC. Translating gives CASSLLPGQGASGRSYNEQFF.

The V call is TRBV29-1, the J call TRBJ1-2; the D gene is possibly TRBD1 (5 bases). The CDR3 has 16 amino acids. Trimming cost V 5 bases and J 0 bases, with 19 bases left between them. The germline CDR1 and CDR2 sequences are SQVTM and ANQGSEA. CDR3 DNA sequence: TGCAGCGTTTGGGGAGGGGAGAGGGGCTCTAACTATGGCTACACCTTC. It is translated as CSVWGGERGSNYGYTF.

The table lists this clonotype with many counts. The chain combines TRBV28 with TRBJ1-6; possibly TRBD1 for D (5 bases). Germline-derived CDR1 and CDR2 are MDHEN and SYDVKM. V was shortened by 1 base and J by 0 bases, with 7 bases between the two germline ends. The CDR3 consists of 16 residues. DNA for the CDR3: TGTGCCAGCAGTTTATCGGGGCTCTCCTATAATTCACCCCTCCACTTT. Its protein is CASSLSGLSYNSPLHF.

The rearrangement links TRBV5-1 to TRBJ2-7, with TRBD2 matching over 11 bases. The CDR3 totals 17 residues. Looked up from germline, CDR1 is SGHRS and CDR2 is YFSETQ. The V gene end was trimmed by 3 bases and the J gene end by 1 base; junction bases not matched to a gene: 9. CDR3 protein: CASSSALRLAGSYEQYF. The CDR3 DNA follows: TGCGCCAGCAGCTCGGCGCTACGACTAGCGGGGTCCTACGAGCAGTACTTC.

The chain uses TRBV20-1 and TRBJ2-7; D might be TRBD2 (5 bases). Germline values: CDR1 DFQATT, CDR2 SNEGSKA (reference sequence). V gave up 0 bases and J gave up 2 bases, with 11 bases separating them. The CDR3 is 14 amino acids. The CDR3 loop is CSAREASRTYEQYF. Here the CDR3 DNA reads TGCAGTGCTAGAGAGGCTAGCCGAACCTACGAGCAGTACTTC.

CDR3 sequence: CATRLVSYNEQFF. CDR3 coding DNA: TGTGCCACCCGACTGGTCTCCTACAATGAGCAGTTCTTC. This chain joins TRBV28 and TRBJ2-1, with D hard to call. There are 13 residues in the CDR3. With 10 bases removed from V and 0 bases from J, the gap between germline ends came to 10 bases. CDR1 MDHEN and CDR2 SYDVKM come from the germline V gene.

J is TRBJ2-2 and V is TRBV29-1, with 10 bases aligning to TRBD2. This CDR3 spans 16 amino acids. In germline, CDR1 is SQVTM, CDR2 ANQGSEA. The J segment lost 3 bases and the V segment lost 5 bases, leaving 9 bases of the junction unmatched. CDR3 residues: CSVWELAGEYTGELFF. The CDR3 DNA reads TGCAGCGTTTGGGAGCTAGCGGGGGAGTACACCGGGGAGCTGTTTTTT.

Concerning this clonotype itself: Since no conserved phenylalanine or tryptophan closes the CDR3, a read error is the likely cause. The chain uses TRBV5-1 and TRBJ1-1; D unclear. This CDR3 is 14 amino acids long. Trimming took off 4 bases at V and 6 bases at J, with 16 bases between the two ends. Per germline, CDR1 SGHRS and CDR2 YFSETQ. CDR3 region: CASSIGSGKAEAFS. Here the CDR3 DNA reads TGCGCCAGCAGCATAGGGAGCGGCAAGGCTGAAGCTTTCTCT.

Many counts were recorded for this clonotype. The genes are TRBV11-3 and TRBJ1-1, with D possibly being TRBD1 (5 bases). V was cut by 5 bases and J by 0 bases, with 13 bases left in between. This CDR3 has 15 amino acids. The V gene's germline CDR1 is SGHNT and CDR2 YENEEA. Here the CDR3 DNA reads TGTGCCAGCAGCCCGGCGAGGGGACTGAACACTGAAGCTTTCTTT. Amino acids: CASSPARGLNTEAFF.

This clonotype was seen repeatedly, ten times or more. The chain recombines TRBV7-9 with TRBJ2-5; TRBD1 is a possible D gene (6 bases). Between the trimmed V and J ends, which lost 5 bases and 2 bases, there was a span of 12 bases. CDR3 length: 14 amino acids. Looked up from germline, CDR1 is SEHNR and CDR2 is FQNEAQ (reference sequence). The CDR3 DNA follows: TGTGCCAGCAGCGCAGGGGTAGTACAAGAGACCCAGTACTTC. This translates into CASSAGVVQETQYF.

The DNA for the CDR3 is TGTGCCAGCAGTACCCCTACCGGGACGGAAAACACTGAAGCTTTCTTT. It specifies CASSTPTGTENTEAFF. This rearrangement joins TRBV12-3 or TRBV12-4 to TRBJ1-1, with D possibly matching TRBD1 (5 bases). Trimming removed 5 bases at V and 2 bases at J, with 18 bases between. The CDR3 spans 16 residues.

The chain employs TRBV9 and TRBJ2-3, with TRBD2 matching over 9 bases. The germline gives CDR1 SGDLS, CDR2 YYNGEE. The junction had 3 bases not matched to a gene; V was cut back by 4 bases and J by 0 bases. CDR3 length equals 15 residues. DNA of the CDR3: TGTGCCAGCAGCCCTAGCGGGGCTAGCACAGATACGCAGTATTTT. Residues: CASSPSGASTDTQYF. The variable domain in full, with the rest retrieved from reference TRBV9 and TRBJ2-3, is DSGVTQTPKHLITATGQRVTLRCSPRSGDLSVYWYQQSLDQGLQFLIQYYNGEERAKGNILERFSAQQFPDLHSELNLSSLELGDSALYFCASSPSGASTDTQYFGPGTRLTVL.

The gene calls are TRBV29-1 and TRBJ2-2; the D gene is possibly TRBD1 (5 bases). Looked up from germline, CDR1 is SQVTM and CDR2 is ANQGSEA. This CDR3 is 12 amino acids long. Trimming stripped 4 bases from V and 7 bases from J, with 10 bases between. The CDR3 loop is CSVGWQGGELFF. CDR3 nucleotides: TGCAGCGTTGGGTGGCAGGGCGGGGAGCTGTTTTTT.

This clonotype was seen repeatedly, ten times or more. The chain links TRBV12-3 or TRBV12-4 to TRBJ2-5; 7 positions agree with TRBD1. The CDR3 has 15 residues. With V trimmed by 3 bases and J by 3 bases, 7 bases remained unmatched. CDR3 region: CASSFTAGQEETQYF. The CDR3 DNA sequence: TGTGCCAGCAGTTTCACGGCCGGACAGGAAGAGACCCAGTACTTC.

This clonotype occurred many times. The chain recombines TRBV6-1 with TRBJ2-5; D unclear. The CDR3 totals 13 residues. V was clipped by 7 bases and J by 0 bases, with 9 bases between them. The germline V gene has CDR1 MNHNS and CDR2 SASEGT. Written as DNA, the CDR3 is TGTGCCAGCACGTTCGAGTACCAAGAGACCCAGTACTTC. Amino acid sequence: CASTFEYQETQYF.

A few counts support this clonotype. The gene calls are TRBV6-1 and TRBJ2-7; TRBD1 or TRBD2 may be the D gene (6 bases each). CDR1 is MNHNS, CDR2 SASEGT, per germline. This CDR3 spans 15 amino acids. Trimming took 5 bases from V and 5 from J, leaving 19 bases between them. This CDR3 is CASSTPRGLVDEQYF. The CDR3 DNA reads TGTGCCAGCAGTACCCCCAGGGGACTCGTCGACGAGCAGTACTTC.

This clonotype showed up many times. V is TRBV29-1 and J is TRBJ2-7, with D unresolved. The CDR3 is 10 residues long. The germline V gene encodes CDR1 SQVTM and CDR2 ANQGSEA. V lost 5 bases and J 3 bases, leaving 5 bases between the germline ends. CDR3 region: CSVLDYEQYF. The CDR3 DNA sequence: TGCAGCGTTCTAGACTACGAGCAGTACTTC.